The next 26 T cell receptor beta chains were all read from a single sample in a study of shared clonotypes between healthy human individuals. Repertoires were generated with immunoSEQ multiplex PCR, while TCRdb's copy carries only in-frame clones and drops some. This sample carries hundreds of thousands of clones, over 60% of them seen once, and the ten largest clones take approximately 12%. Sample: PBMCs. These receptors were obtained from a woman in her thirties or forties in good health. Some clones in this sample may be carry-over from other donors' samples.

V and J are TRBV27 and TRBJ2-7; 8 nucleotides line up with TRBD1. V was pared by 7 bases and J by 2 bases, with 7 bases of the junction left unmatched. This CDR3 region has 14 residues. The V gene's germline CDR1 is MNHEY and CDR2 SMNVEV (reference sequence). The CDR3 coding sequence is TGTGCCAGCAAAAGAGGACAGGGCGCCTACGAGCAGTACTTC. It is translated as CASKRGQGAYEQYF.

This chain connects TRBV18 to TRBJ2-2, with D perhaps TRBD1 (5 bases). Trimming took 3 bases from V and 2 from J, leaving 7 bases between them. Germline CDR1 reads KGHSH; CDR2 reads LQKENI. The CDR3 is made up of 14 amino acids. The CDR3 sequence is CASSPDSNTGELFF. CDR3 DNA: TGTGCCAGCTCACCCGACAGTAACACCGGGGAGCTGTTTTTT.

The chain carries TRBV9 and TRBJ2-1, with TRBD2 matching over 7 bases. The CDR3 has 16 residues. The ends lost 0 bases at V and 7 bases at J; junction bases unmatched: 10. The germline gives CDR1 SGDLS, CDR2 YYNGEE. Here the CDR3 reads CASSVEVAGVGNEQFF. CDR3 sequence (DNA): TGTGCCAGCAGCGTAGAGGTTGCGGGAGTTGGTAATGAGCAGTTCTTC.

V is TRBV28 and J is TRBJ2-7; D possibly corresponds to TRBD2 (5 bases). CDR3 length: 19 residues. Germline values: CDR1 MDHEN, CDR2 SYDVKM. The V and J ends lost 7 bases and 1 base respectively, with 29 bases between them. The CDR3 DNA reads TGTGCCAGCACGGCCGACCCTACGCGCCTCCGGATAGCGTCCTACGAGCAGTACTTC. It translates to CASTADPTRLRIASYEQYF. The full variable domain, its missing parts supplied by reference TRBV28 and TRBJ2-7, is DVKVTQSSRYLVKRTGEKVFLECVQDMDHENMFWYRQDPGLGLRLIYFSYDVKMKEKGDIPEGYSVSREKKERFSLILESASTNQTSMYLCASTADPTRLRIASYEQYFGPGTRLTVT.

This chain's CDR3 is CASSLLRREAFF. CDR3 DNA: TGTGCCAGCAGCTTACTCAGGAGAGAAGCTTTCTTT. The V call is TRBV7-2, the J call TRBJ1-1; D is ambiguous. Germline CDR1 and CDR2: SGHTA and FQGNSA. This CDR3 region has 12 residues. Trimming removed 2 bases at V and 8 bases at J, with 9 bases between. The variable domain in full, with the rest retrieved from reference TRBV7-2 and TRBJ1-1, is GAGVSQSPSNKVTEKGKDVELRCDPISGHTALYWYRQSLGQGLEFLIYFQGNSAPDKSGLPSDRFSAERTGGSVSTLTIQRTQQEDSAVYLCASSLLRREAFFGQGTRLTVV.

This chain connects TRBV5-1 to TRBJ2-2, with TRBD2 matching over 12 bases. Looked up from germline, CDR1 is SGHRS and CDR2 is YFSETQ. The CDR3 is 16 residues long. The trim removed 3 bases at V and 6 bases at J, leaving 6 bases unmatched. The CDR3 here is CASSSLAGGPPGELFF. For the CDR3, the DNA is TGCGCCAGCAGCTCCCTAGCGGGAGGGCCGCCCGGGGAGCTGTTTTTT.

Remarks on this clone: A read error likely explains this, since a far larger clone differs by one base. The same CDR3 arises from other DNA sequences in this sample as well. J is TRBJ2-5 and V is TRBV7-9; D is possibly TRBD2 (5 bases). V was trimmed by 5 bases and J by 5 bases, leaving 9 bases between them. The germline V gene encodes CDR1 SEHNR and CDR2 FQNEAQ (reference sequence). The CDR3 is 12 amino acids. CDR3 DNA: TGTGCCAGCAGCCGGGGTGGGGAGACCCAGTACTTC. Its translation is CASSRGGETQYF.

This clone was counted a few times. In nucleotides, the CDR3 is TGCGCCAGCAGCGTCGACCGACACTATGGCTACACCTTC. Amino acid sequence: CASSVDRHYGYTF. This chain uses TRBV5-1 with TRBJ1-2; D remains ambiguous. The germline V and J ends were trimmed by 4 bases and 3 bases, with 10 bases remaining between them. CDR3 length: 13 amino acids. Germline V gene sequence: CDR1 SGHRS, CDR2 YFSETQ.

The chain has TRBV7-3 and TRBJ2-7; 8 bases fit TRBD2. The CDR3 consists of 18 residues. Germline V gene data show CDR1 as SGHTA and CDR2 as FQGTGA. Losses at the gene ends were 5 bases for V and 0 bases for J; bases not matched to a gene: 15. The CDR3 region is CASSLEVSGGGYSYEQYF. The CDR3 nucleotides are TGTGCCAGCAGCCTCGAGGTATCGGGAGGGGGGTACTCCTACGAGCAGTACTTC.

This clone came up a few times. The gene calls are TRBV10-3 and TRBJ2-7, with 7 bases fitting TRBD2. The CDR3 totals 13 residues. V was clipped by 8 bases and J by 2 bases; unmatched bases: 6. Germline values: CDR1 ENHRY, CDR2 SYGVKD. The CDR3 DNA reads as TGTGCCATCTCACTAGCGCAAACCTACGAGCAGTACTTC. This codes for CAISLAQTYEQYF.

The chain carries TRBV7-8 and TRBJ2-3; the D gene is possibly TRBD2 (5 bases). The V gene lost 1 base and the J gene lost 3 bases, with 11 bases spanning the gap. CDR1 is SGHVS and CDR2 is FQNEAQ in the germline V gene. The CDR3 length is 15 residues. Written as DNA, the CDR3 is TGTGCCAGCAGCTTAGGAGTCTGGACTACAGATACGCAGTATTTT. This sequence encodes CASSLGVWTTDTQYF.

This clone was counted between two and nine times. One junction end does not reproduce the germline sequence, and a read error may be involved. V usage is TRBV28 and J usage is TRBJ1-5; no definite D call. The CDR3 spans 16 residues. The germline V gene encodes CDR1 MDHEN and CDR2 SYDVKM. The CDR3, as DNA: TGTGCCAGCAGTTTGACCAGCCGCATCCCAGATCAGTCCCAGCATTTT. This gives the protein CASSLTSRIPDQSQHF.

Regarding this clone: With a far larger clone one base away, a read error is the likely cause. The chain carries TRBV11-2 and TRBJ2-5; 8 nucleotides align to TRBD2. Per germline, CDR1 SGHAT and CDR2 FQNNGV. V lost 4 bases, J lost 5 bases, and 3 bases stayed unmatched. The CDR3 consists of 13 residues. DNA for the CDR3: TGTGCCAGCAGCTCAGCGGGGGTGGAGACCCAGTACTTC. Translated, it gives CASSSAGVETQYF.

The chain's CDR3 is CASSDGSYARGNTEAFF. CDR3 DNA sequence: TGTGCCAGCAGCGACGGCTCCTATGCTCGGGGGAACACTGAAGCTTTCTTT. The J gene is TRBJ1-1, the V gene TRBV5-4; D remains ambiguous. CDR3 length: 17 residues. The ends were cut back, 4 bases at V and 1 base at J, with 20 bases in the middle. Germline CDR1 reads SGHNT; CDR2 reads YYREEE (reference sequence).

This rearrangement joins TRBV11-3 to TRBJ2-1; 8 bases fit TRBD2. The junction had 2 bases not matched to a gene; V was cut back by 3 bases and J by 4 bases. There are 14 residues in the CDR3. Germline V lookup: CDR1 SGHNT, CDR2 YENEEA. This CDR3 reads CASSFSGAYNEQFF. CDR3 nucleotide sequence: TGTGCCAGCAGCTTTAGCGGGGCATACAATGAGCAGTTCTTC.

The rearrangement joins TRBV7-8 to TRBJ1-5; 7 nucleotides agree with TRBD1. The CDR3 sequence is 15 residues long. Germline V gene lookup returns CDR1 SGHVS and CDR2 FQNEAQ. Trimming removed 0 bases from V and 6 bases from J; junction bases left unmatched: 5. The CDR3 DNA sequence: TGTGCCAGCAGCTTAGCCAGGGGGAATAGTCAGCCCCAGCATTTT. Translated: CASSLARGNSQPQHF.

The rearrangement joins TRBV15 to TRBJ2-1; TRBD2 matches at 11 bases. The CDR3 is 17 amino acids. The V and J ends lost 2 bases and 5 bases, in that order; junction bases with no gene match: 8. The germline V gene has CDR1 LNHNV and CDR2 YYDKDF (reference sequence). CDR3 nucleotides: TGTGCCACCAGCAGACCCCTAGGGACTAGCGGAAACAATGAGCAGTTCTTC. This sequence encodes CATSRPLGTSGNNEQFF. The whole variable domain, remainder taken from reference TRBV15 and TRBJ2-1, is DAMVIQNPRYQVTQFGKPVTLSCSQTLNHNVMYWYQQKSSQAPKLLFHYYDKDFNNEADTPDNFQSRRPNTSFCFLDIRSPGLGDTAMYLCATSRPLGTSGNNEQFFGPGTRLTVL.

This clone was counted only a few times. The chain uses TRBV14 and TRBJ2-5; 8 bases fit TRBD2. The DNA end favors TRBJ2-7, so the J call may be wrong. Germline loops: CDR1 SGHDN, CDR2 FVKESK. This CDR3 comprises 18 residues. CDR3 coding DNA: TGTGCCAGCAGCCACCGGAAAAAAGCGGGAGCCCCCCTGGGCGAGCAGTACTTC. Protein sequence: CASSHRKKAGAPLGEQYF.

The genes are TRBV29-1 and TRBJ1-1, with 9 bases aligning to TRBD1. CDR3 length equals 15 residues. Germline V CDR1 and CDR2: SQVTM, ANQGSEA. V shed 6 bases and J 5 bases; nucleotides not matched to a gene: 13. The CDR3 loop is CSVAQEQGALTEAFF. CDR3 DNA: TGCAGCGTCGCCCAGGAACAGGGGGCATTAACTGAAGCTTTCTTT.

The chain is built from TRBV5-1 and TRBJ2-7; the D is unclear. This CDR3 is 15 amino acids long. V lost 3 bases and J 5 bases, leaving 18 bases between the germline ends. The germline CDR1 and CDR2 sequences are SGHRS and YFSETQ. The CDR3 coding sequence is TGCGCCAGCAGCTCCATTTGGAACACTAAGAACGAGCAGTACTTC. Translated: CASSSIWNTKNEQYF.

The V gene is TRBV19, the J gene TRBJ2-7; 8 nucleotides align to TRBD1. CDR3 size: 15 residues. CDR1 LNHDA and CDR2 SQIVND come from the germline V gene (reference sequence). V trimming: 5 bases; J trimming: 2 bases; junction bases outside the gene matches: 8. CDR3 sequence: CASSLQGGSPYEQYF. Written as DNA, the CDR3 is TGTGCCAGTAGTCTACAGGGGGGATCACCCTACGAGCAGTACTTC.

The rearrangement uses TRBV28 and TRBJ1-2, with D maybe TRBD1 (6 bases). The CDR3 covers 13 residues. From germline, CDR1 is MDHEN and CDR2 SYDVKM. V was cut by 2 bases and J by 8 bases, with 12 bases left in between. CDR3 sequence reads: CASSLVQGGGYTF. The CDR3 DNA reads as TGTGCCAGCAGTTTAGTACAGGGCGGCGGCTACACCTTC.

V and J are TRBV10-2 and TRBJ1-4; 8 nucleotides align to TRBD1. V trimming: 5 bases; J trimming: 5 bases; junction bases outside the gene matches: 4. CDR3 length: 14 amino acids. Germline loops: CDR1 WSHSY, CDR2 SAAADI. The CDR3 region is CASSWDRKNEKLFF. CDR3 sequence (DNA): TGCGCCAGCAGTTGGGACAGGAAAAATGAAAAACTGTTTTTT.

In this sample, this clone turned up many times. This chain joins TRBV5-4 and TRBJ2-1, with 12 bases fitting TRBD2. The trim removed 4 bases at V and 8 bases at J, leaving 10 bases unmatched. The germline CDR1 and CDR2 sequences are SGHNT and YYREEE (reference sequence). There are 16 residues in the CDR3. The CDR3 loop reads CASSPRLAGVDYEQFF. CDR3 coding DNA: TGTGCCAGCAGCCCAAGACTAGCGGGAGTGGACTATGAGCAGTTCTTC.

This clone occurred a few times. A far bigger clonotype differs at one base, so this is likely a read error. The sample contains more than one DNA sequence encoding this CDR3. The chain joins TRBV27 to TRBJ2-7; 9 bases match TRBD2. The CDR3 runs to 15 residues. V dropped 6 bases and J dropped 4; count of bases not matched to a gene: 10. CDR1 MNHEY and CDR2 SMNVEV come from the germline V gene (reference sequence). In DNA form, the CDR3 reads TGTGCCAGCAGCGACTACCTAGCGGGACGGTACGAGCAGTACTTC. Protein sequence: CASSDYLAGRYEQYF.

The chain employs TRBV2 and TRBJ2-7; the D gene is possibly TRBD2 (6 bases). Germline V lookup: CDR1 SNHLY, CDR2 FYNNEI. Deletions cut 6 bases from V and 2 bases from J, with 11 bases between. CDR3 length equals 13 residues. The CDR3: CASRAGIPYEQYF. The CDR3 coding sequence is TGTGCCAGCAGGGCGGGAATCCCCTACGAGCAGTACTTC. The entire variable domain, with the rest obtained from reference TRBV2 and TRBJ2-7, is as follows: EPEVTQTPSHQVTQMGQEVILRCVPISNHLYFYWYRQILGQKVEFLVSFYNNEISEKSEIFDDQFSVERPDGSNFTLKIRSTKLEDSAMYFCASRAGIPYEQYFGPGTRLTVT.